What follows is one T cell receptor beta chain and its context. The data were obtained in a study of blood T cell repertoires in COVID-19. In the study overall: The samples span acute and convalescent COVID-19 from the United States, Italy and Spain.

The authors' processing: Nucleated cell number was recorded as an estimate derived from reference gene primer amplification. Clones were read by immunoSEQ multiplex PCR, and TCRdb kept only the in-frame ones, dropping some. The DNA gave D and trimming, while V, J and clone size come from that table. Of 100,000 to 120,000 clones listed, about 86% were seen once; the top ten hold roughly 37%. The receptor was isolated from a man older than 75 with acute or convalescent COVID-19. The sample was peripheral blood.

The DNA for the CDR3 is TGTGCCAGTATGGGGACTATGAACACTGAAGCTTTCTTT. Translated, it gives CASMGTMNTEAFF. The chain employs TRBV19 and TRBJ1-1; TRBD1 is a possible D gene (5 bases). The V gene lost 7 bases and the J gene lost 0 bases, with 9 bases spanning the gap. This CDR3 has 13 amino acids. The V gene's germline CDR1 is LNHDA and CDR2 SQIVND (reference sequence).